This T cell receptor (beta chain) appears in the sequencing data of a study of response to subunit inactivated influenza vaccine. The V end was cut by 4 bases, the J end by 2 bases, with 6 bases between. The germline gives CDR1 SNHLY, CDR2 FYNNEI. The CDR3 consists of 13 residues. TCRdb reprocessed the RT-PCR reads with MiXCR, giving one entry per CDR3 protein. Of hundreds of thousands of distinct CDR3 sequences listed, approximately 14% were seen once; the top ten hold 11%. This clonotype has more than one count but fewer than ten. The antigen remains undetermined. Study outcomes and limitations: T cells newly recruited by each seasonal influenza vaccination are few, the authors suggested.

The chain recombines TRBV2 with TRBJ1-5, with D unclear. The clonotype originates from a man aged 45-60 years who received an inactivated influenza vaccine. The sequenced sample was PBMCs from blood, obtained less than 13 days after vaccination. CDR3: CASSGRGNQPQHF. The CDR3 DNA follows: TGTGCCAGCAGTGGGAGAGGCAATCAGCCCCAGCATTTT.